This TCR beta chain was sequenced during a study of blood T cell repertoires in COVID-19. Germline values: CDR1 MDHEN, CDR2 SYDVKM. The CDR3 is made up of 17 amino acids. With 7 bases clipped from V and 5 bases from J, the junction kept 19 bases outside the gene matches. Here immunoSEQ multiplex PCR was the method, and the copy in TCRdb shows in-frame clones only, minus some. The sample yields some 220,000 clones, around 83% seen once. The sequencing input was peripheral blood. The chain combines TRBV28 with TRBJ1-1, with 7 bases matching TRBD1. The receptor was derived from a woman in her 70s with COVID-19, enrolled during active disease. The CDR3 spells CASIGGGVATGRTEAFF. CDR3 DNA: TGTGCCAGCATAGGGGGTGGTGTCGCGACAGGGAGAACTGAAGCTTTCTTT.